This T cell receptor beta chain is from a study of blood T cell repertoires in COVID-19. Sequencing used immunoSEQ multiplex PCR; TCRdb keeps in-frame clones, though not all of them. The sample carries roughly 250,000 clones, 70% to 90% recorded once. Sequencing was done on a sample of PBMCs or T cells enriched from blood (not recorded which). This clonotype was obtained from a woman in her thirties or forties with acute COVID-19.

The CDR3 sequence is CASSQGQGEGYEQYF. The CDR3 nucleotides read TGCGCCAGCAGCCAAGGACAGGGGGAAGGGTACGAGCAGTACTTC. The V call is TRBV4-1, the J call TRBJ2-7; 9 bases agree with TRBD1. Germline V gene data show CDR1 as MGHRA and CDR2 as YSYEKL. Losses at the gene ends were 1 base for V and 4 bases for J; bases not matched to a gene: 5. The CDR3 runs 15 residues.